This paragraph covers one T cell receptor (beta chain) sequence. Its target is unknown. The junction had 3 bases not matched to a gene; V was cut back by 3 bases and J by 6 bases. The CDR3 is made up of 13 amino acids. Germline CDR1 and CDR2: SGHNT and YYREEE (reference sequence). The repertoire was sequenced with immunoSEQ multiplex PCR; TCRdb's copy has only in-frame clones and lacks some. The table shows about 480,000 clones, with around 85% occurring only once. Regarding treatment: roughly 18 received Ad26.COV2.S at low or high dose, single or two shots; roughly five received placebo; per-sample allocation not given. Day 63 following the first vaccine or placebo injection was when the samples were taken. These data are taken from a study of Ad26.COV2.S vaccination and SARS-CoV-2 variants. At the level of the study: Each vaccinee took Ad26.COV2.S intramuscularly, once or twice 56 days apart.

Notes on the study in general: Recipients given vaccine exceeded placebo recipients in spike-specific TCR breadth.

The sequence came from a person between 18 and 65 years old who received the Ad26.COV2.S COVID-19 vaccine or a placebo. This sequence joins TRBV5-4 and TRBJ2-1; 7 bases match TRBD2. Here the sequenced sample was peripheral blood, taken in a trial of Ad26.COV2.S vaccine versus placebo. The CDR3 region is CASSSGRSNEQFF. CDR3 nucleotide sequence: TGTGCCAGCAGCTCCGGGAGGAGCAATGAGCAGTTCTTC.